This T cell receptor (beta chain) was captured in a study of blood T cell repertoires in COVID-19. Study-level background: COVID-19 samples, acute and convalescent, were from the United States, Italy and Spain. Nucleic acid was either cDNA or gDNA, and it came from T cells, B-cell-depleted T cells, or PBMCs.

The method was immunoSEQ multiplex PCR; TCRdb's version includes in-frame clones alone and lacks a portion of them. The sample consists of tens of thousands of clones, about 92% of them appearing once. The V segment lost 6 bases and the J segment 0 bases; nucleotides outside the gene matches: 3. The CDR3 spans 14 residues. The germline CDR1 and CDR2 sequences are MNHEY and SMNVEV (reference sequence). This receptor was obtained from a man aged 50 or older with active COVID-19. This chain links TRBV27 with TRBJ1-2, with 8 bases matching TRBD1. The sequencing input was peripheral blood. The CDR3 sequence: CASSKDRANYGYTF. In nucleotides, the CDR3 is TGTGCCAGCAGCAAGGACAGGGCTAACTATGGCTACACCTTC.